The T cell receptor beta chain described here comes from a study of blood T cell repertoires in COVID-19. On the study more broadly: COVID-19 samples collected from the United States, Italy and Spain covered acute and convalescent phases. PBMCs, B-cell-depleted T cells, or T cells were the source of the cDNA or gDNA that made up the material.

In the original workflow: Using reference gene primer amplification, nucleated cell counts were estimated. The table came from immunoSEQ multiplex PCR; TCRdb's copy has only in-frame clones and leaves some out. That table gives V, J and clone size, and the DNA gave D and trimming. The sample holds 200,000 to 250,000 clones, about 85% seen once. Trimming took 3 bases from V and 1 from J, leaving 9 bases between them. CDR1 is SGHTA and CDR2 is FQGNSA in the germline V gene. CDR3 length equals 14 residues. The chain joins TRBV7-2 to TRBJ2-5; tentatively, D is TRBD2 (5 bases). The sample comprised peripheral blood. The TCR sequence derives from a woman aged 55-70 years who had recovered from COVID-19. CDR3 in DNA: TGTGCCAGCAGCTTGCGGGCCCTCCAAGAGACCCAGTACTTC. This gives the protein CASSLRALQETQYF.